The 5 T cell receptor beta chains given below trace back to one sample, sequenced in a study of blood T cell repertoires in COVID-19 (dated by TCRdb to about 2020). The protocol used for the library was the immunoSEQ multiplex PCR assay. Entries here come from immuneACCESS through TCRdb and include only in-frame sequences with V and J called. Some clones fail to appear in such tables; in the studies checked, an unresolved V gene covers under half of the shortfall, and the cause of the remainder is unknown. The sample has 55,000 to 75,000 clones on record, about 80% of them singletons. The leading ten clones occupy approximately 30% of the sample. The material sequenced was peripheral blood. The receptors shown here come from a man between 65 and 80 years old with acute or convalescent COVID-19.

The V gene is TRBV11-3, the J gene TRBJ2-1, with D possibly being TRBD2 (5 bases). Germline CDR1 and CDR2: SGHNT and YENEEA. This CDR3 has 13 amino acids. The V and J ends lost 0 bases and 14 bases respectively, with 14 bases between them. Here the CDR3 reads CASSLDDGLAKFF. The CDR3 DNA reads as TGTGCCAGCAGCTTAGATGATGGACTCGCAAAGTTCTTC.

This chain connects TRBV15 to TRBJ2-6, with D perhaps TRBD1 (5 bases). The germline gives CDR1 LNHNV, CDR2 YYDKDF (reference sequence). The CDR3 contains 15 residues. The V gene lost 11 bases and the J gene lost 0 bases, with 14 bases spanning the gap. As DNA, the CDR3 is TGTGCCGTAGCAAGACAGATCTCTGGGGCCAACGTCCTGACTTTC. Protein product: CAVARQISGANVLTF.

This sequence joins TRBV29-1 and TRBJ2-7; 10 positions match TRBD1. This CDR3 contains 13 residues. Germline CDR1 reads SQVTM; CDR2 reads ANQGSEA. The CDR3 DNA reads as TGCAGTGGTAGGGACAGGGGATCACACGAGCAGTACTTC. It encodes CSGRDRGSHEQYF.

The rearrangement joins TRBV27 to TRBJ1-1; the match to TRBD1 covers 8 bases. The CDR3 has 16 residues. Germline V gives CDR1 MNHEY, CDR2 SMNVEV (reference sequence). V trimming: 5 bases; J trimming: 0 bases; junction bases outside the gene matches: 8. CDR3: CASSRTGMSMNTEAFF. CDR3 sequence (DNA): TGTGCCAGCAGTCGGACAGGGATGTCCATGAACACTGAAGCTTTCTTT.

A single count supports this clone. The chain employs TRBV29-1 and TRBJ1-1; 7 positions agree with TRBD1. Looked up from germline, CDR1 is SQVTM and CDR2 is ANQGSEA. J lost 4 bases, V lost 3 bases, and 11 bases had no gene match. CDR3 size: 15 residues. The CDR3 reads CSVEGRGAGGTEAFF. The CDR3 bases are TGCAGCGTTGAGGGACGTGGGGCAGGGGGCACTGAAGCTTTCTTT.